This T cell receptor beta chain was sequenced in a study of molecular identifiers for immune sequencing clone quantification. The CDR3 consists of 18 residues. V shed 6 bases, J shed 4 bases, and the junction held 12 bases outside the gene matches. CDR1 LNHDA and CDR2 SQIVND come from the germline V gene (reference sequence). The use of previously described methods and listed TCR primers produced the bulk TCR libraries. TCRdb reprocessed the PCR reads via MiXCR and lists one record per CDR3 protein. The table records about 640,000 distinct CDR3 sequences, less than 20% of them present only once. This TCR came from a human donor in good health. Some libraries in this study had Jurkat cell RNA spiked in. Source material: naive CD8+ T cells from blood, with Jurkat cell RNA spiked in. Subset given: FACS-sorted CD8+CD4-CCR7+CD45RA+ naive T cells. V usage is TRBV19 and J usage is TRBJ2-7; 16 nucleotides match TRBD2. CDR3 nucleotides: TGTGCCAGTAGCCGAACGGGACTAGCGGGAGGGCCGTTATACGAGCAGTACTTC. This gives the protein CASSRTGLAGGPLYEQYF.